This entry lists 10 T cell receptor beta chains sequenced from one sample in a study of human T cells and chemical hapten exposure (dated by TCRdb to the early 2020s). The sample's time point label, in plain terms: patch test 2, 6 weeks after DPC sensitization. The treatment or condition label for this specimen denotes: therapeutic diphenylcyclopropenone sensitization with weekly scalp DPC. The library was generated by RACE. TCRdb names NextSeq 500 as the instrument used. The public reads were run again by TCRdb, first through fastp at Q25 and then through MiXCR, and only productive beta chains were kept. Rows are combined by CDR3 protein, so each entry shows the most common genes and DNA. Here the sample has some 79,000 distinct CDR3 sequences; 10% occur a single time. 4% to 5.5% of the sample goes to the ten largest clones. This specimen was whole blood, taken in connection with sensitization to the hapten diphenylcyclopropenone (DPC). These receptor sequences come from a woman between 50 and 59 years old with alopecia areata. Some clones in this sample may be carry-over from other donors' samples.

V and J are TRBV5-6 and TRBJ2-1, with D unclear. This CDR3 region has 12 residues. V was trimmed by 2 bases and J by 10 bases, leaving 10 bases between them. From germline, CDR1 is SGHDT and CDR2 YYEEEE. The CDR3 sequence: CASSFSAPEQFF. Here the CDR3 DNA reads TGTGCCAGCAGCTTTTCTGCTCCGGAGCAGTTCTTC.

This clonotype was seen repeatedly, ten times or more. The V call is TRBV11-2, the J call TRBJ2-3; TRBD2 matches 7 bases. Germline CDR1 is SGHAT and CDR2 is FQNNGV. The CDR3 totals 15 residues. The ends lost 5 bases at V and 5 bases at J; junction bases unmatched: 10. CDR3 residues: CASSKLGGLIDTQYF. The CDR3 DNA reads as TGTGCCAGCAGCAAACTGGGAGGGCTAATAGATACGCAGTATTTT.

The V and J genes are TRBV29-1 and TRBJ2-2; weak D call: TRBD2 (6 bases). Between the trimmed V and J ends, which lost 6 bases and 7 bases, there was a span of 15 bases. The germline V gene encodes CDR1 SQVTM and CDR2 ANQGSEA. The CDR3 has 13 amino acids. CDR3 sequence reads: CSVRTGRNGELFF. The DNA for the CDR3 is TGCAGCGTCCGGACGGGGAGGAACGGGGAGCTGTTTTTT.

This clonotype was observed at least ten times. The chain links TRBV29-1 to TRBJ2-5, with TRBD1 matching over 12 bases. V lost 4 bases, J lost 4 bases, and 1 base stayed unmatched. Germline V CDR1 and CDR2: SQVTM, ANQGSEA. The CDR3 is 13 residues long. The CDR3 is CSVGDRGLETQYF. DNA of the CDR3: TGCAGCGTTGGGGACAGGGGGCTAGAGACCCAGTACTTC.

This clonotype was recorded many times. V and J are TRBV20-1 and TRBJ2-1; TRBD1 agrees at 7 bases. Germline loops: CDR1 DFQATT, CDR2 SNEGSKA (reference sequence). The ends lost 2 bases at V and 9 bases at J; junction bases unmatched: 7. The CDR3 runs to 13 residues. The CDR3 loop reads CSARRQGIGEQFF. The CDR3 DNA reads TGCAGTGCTAGAAGACAGGGTATCGGTGAGCAGTTCTTC.

The CDR3 nucleotides read TGCAGTGCAGAAATGTGGGGACAGGGGAACACTGAAGCTTTCTTT. This translates into CSAEMWGQGNTEAFF. This rearrangement joins TRBV20-1 to TRBJ1-1; 9 bases are shared with TRBD1. V lost 6 bases, J lost 1 base, and 9 bases stayed unmatched. In germline, CDR1 is DFQATT, CDR2 SNEGSKA (reference sequence). The CDR3 totals 15 residues.

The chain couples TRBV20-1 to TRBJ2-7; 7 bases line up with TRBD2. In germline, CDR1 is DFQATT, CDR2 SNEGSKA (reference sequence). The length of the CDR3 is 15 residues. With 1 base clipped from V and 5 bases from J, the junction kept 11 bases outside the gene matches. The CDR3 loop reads CSARVGRDYGNEQYF. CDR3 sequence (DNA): TGCAGTGCTAGAGTTGGTAGGGACTACGGCAACGAGCAGTACTTC.

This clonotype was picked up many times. CDR3 residues: CASSQVVGASYEQYF. In DNA form, the CDR3 reads TGCGCCAGCAGCCAAGTCGTAGGCGCCTCCTACGAGCAGTACTTC. The V and J genes are TRBV4-3 and TRBJ2-7, with D unclear. V lost 1 base, J lost 0 bases, and 10 bases lay in between. This CDR3 has 15 amino acids. Germline loops: CDR1 LGHNA, CDR2 YSLEER.

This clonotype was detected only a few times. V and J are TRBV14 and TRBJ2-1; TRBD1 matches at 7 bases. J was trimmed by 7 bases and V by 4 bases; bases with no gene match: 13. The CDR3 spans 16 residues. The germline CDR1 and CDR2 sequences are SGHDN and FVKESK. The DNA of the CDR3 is TGTGCCAGCAGCCGGCTGAGTTCGGGACAGCTGAATGAGCAGTTCTTC. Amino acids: CASSRLSSGQLNEQFF. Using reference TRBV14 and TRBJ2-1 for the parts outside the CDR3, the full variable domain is EAGVTQFPSHSVIEKGQTVTLRCDPISGHDNLYWYRRVMGKEIKFLLHFVKESKQDESGMPNNRFLAERTGGTYSTLKVQPAELEDSGVYFCASSRLSSGQLNEQFFGPGTRLTVL.

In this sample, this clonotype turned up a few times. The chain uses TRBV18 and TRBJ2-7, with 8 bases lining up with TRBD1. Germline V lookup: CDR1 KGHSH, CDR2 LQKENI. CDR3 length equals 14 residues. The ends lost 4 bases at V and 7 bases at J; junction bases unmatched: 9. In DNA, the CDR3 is TGTGCCAGCTCACGAACAGCAGGGGGCGTTGAGCAGTACTTC. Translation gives CASSRTAGGVEQYF. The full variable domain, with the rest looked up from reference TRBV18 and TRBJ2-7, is NAGVMQNPRHLVRRRGQEARLRCSPMKGHSHVYWYRQLPEEGLKFMVYLQKENIIDESGMPKERFSAEFPKEGPSILRIQQVVRGDSAAYFCASSRTAGGVEQYFGPGTRLTVT.